Listed below are T cell receptor beta chains from one sample, sequenced in a study of blood T cell repertoires in COVID-19. The table came from immunoSEQ multiplex PCR; TCRdb's copy has only in-frame clones and leaves some out. The sample records some 240,000 clones, over 80% being singletons. Sequenced material: peripheral blood. These receptors all stem from a woman between 65 and 79 years old with COVID-19, enrolled during active disease. Each CDR3 is given with its conserved first and last residue. The D gene is left open where the match is weak. Where a row states a size, it is once, few, many or the class of an expanded clone; other rows omit it.

D	size	V	J	DNA	CDR3
NA	NA	TRBV18	TRBJ1-5	TGTGCCAGCTCACCGGACAGCGGAAATCAGCCCCAGCATTTT	CASSPDSGNQPQHF
TRBD2	NA	TRBV28	TRBJ2-1	TGTGCCAGCACGAAGAGCGGGATAAATGAGCAGTTCTTC	CASTKSGINEQFF
NA	NA	TRBV6-4	TRBJ1-1	TGTGCCAGCAGTAGCTCGTGGGGAGACACTGAAGCTTTCTTT	CASSSSWGDTEAFF
NA	NA	TRBV5-1	TRBJ1-1	TGCGCCAGCAGCTGGAGGCCTCTGGACACTGAAGCTTTCTTT	CASSWRPLDTEAFF
NA	NA	TRBV7-6	TRBJ1-3	TGTGCCAGCAGCCGAGGGTCAGGCTCTGGAAACACCATATATTTT	CASSRGSGSGNTIYF
NA	NA	TRBV15	TRBJ1-1	TGTGCCACCAGCAGAGACAGGGCTTGGGACACTGAAGCTTTCTTT	CATSRDRAWDTEAFF
NA	NA	TRBV5-1	TRBJ1-1	TGCGCCAGCAGCTTGGGTCACAGGTCGAACACTGAAGCTTTCTTT	CASSLGHRSNTEAFF
NA	NA	TRBV9	TRBJ2-1	TGTGCCAGCAGCGTAGACTCGGGCTCCTACAATGAGCAGTTCTTC	CASSVDSGSYNEQFF
NA	few	TRBV12-3/TRBV12-4	TRBJ2-7	TGTGCCAGCAGTTCAGGGGCCTCTTACGAGCAGTACTTC	CASSSGASYEQYF
TRBD1	NA	TRBV29-1	TRBJ1-5	TGCAGCGCCCGACAGGGCGATCAGCCCCAGCATTTT	CSARQGDQPQHF
TRBD2	NA	TRBV19	TRBJ2-1	TGTGCCAGTACTCCGGCCCCCGGACTAGCTAACAATGAGCAGTTCTTC	CASTPAPGLANNEQFF
TRBD1	NA	TRBV30	TRBJ2-3	TGTGCCTGGAAGAAGCTATTCCCGGGACAGGCCACAGATACGCAGTATTTT	CAWKKLFPGQATDTQYF
NA	NA	TRBV30	TRBJ1-4	TGTGCCTGGAGTGCATTTACTCTAACCCCAACTAATGAAAAACTGTTTTTT	CAWSAFTLTPTNEKLFF
NA	NA	TRBV11-2	TRBJ1-1	TGTGCCAGCAGCCTTTTCGGCAGGGGCGTTTCGCGGACTGAAGCTTTCTTT	CASSLFGRGVSRTEAFF
NA	NA	TRBV6-2/TRBV6-3	TRBJ2-2	TGTGCCAGCAGTTACCCGCCGCAGAAACTAGGGGAGCTGTTTTTT	CASSYPPQKLGELFF
TRBD1	NA	TRBV19	TRBJ1-5	TGTGCCAGTAGTACTATACAGGGGCCGCCCCAGCATTTT	CASSTIQGPPQHF
TRBD1	NA	TRBV19	TRBJ1-2	TGTGCCAGTAGCCCACCCTCGGGACAGGGGGCGCGGGGCTACACCTTC	CASSPPSGQGARGYTF
NA	NA	TRBV3-1/TRBV3-2	TRBJ1-5	TGTGCCAGCAGCCAAACGGGCAATCAGCCCCAGCATTTT	CASSQTGNQPQHF
NA	NA	TRBV28	TRBJ1-2	TGTGCCAGCACTAAAGACAGTAACTATGGCTACACCTTC	CASTKDSNYGYTF
TRBD1	NA	TRBV7-3	TRBJ1-6	TGTGCCAGCAGCTTGTCCCGGGACAGGGGGCCCTCCTATAATTCACCCCTCCACTTT	CASSLSRDRGPSYNSPLHF
TRBD1	NA	TRBV2	TRBJ1-4	TGTGCCAGCAAGCTCAACGCAGGGGGCGGTGAAAAACTGTTTTTT	CASKLNAGGGEKLFF
NA	NA	TRBV7-8	TRBJ1-1	TGTGCCAGCAGCTTACGGGGGGCTGAAGCTTTCTTT	CASSLRGAEAFF
NA	NA	TRBV5-1	TRBJ1-1	TGCGCCAGCAGCTTTTCCCGACCAGGGTTCATGAACACTGAAGCTTTCTTT	CASSFSRPGFMNTEAFF
TRBD1	NA	TRBV5-4	TRBJ2-5	TGTGCCAGCAGCCCCCGGACAGGGAAAGTAGAGACCCAGTACTTC	CASSPRTGKVETQYF
NA	NA	TRBV6-5	TRBJ1-5	TGTGCCAGCAGCCGCCGGGGGGTAGACAATCAGCCCCAGCATTTT	CASSRRGVDNQPQHF
TRBD2	NA	TRBV19	TRBJ2-1	TGTGCCAGTAGTATTCGGACTAGGGTTACCTACAATGAGCAGTTCTTC	CASSIRTRVTYNEQFF
TRBD1	NA	TRBV5-1	TRBJ2-5	TGCGCCAGCAGTCTTACGGCCGGGACAGGGGTAGAGACCCAGTACTTC	CASSLTAGTGVETQYF
TRBD2	NA	TRBV3-1/TRBV3-2	TRBJ2-3	TGTGCCAGCAGCCAAGCCTCGGAGGGACTAGGCACAGATACGCAGTATTTT	CASSQASEGLGTDTQYF
NA	NA	TRBV19	TRBJ2-7	TGTGCCAGTAGGATCGGGGGGCAGTTGGGCTCCTACGAGCAGTACTTC	CASRIGGQLGSYEQYF
NA	NA	TRBV28	TRBJ1-5	TGTGCCAGCAGTTTACAGGGAGGTCAGCCCCAGCATTTT	CASSLQGGQPQHF
NA	once	TRBV2	TRBJ1-3	TGTGCCAGCAAAACGGGGGACTCTGGAAACACCATATATTTT	CASKTGDSGNTIYF
TRBD1	NA	TRBV7-8	TRBJ1-1	TGTGCCAGCAGCCCCCAGGGGGCGGTGAACACTGAAGCTTTCTTT	CASSPQGAVNTEAFF
NA	NA	TRBV27	TRBJ2-7	TGTGCCAGCACCTCAGGGCACTACGAGCAGTACTTC	CASTSGHYEQYF
NA	NA	TRBV28	TRBJ2-7	TGTGCCAGCAGTACTCCGGGACTTTCAATTAAAGAGCAGTACTTC	CASSTPGLSIKEQYF
NA	few	TRBV24-1	TRBJ2-7	TGTGCCACCAGTGACACCACGCGATCCGAGCAGTACTTC	CATSDTTRSEQYF
NA	NA	TRBV2	TRBJ2-7	TGTGCCAGCAGAGAAGGTCCTCCCTACGAGCAGTACTTC	CASREGPPYEQYF
TRBD1	NA	TRBV7-9	TRBJ2-7	TGTGCCAGCAGCACAAGGGACAGGGCCGCCTACGAGCAGTACTTC	CASSTRDRAAYEQYF
TRBD1	NA	TRBV28	TRBJ2-3	TGTGCCAGCAGCCGGGACAGGAACACAGATACGCAGTATTTT	CASSRDRNTDTQYF
NA	few	TRBV4-3	TRBJ2-1	TGCGCCAGCAGCCCCCTGAGGAGGGATGAGCAGTTCTTC	CASSPLRRDEQFF
TRBD1	once	TRBV30	TRBJ2-7	TGTGCCTGGAGTGCAGGGGGCGGTCGCTCCTACGAGCAGTACTTC	CAWSAGGGRSYEQYF
NA	NA	TRBV11-3	TRBJ2-5	TGTGCCAGCAGCCCTTCTACAGAGACCCAGTACTTC	CASSPSTETQYF
NA	NA	TRBV29-1	TRBJ1-3	TGCAGCGTTGCCCCGTCCTCTGGAAACACCATATATTTT	CSVAPSSGNTIYF
NA	NA	TRBV6-1	TRBJ2-6	TGTGCCAGCAGTGACAGGGCTGGGGCCAACGTCCTGACTTTC	CASSDRAGANVLTF
NA	NA	TRBV11-3	TRBJ2-7	TGTGCCAGCAGCGGGCGGGGCAGCGCCTACGAGCAGTACTTC	CASSGRGSAYEQYF
NA	NA	TRBV5-6	TRBJ2-7	TGTGCCAGCAGACCCCTCGTGGCAGGGGCTTCTTACGAGCAGTACTTC	CASRPLVAGASYEQYF
NA	NA	TRBV7-2	TRBJ2-3	TGTGCCAGCAGCTCCCTCCCTGCAGGGGTTACAGATACGCAGTATTTT	CASSSLPAGVTDTQYF
NA	many	TRBV28	TRBJ1-1	TGTGCCAGCAGTTTATTAGGTTTTCGACTCCCTTTATGGGCTGAAGCTTTCTTT	CASSLLGFRLPLWAEAFF
TRBD1	NA	TRBV5-6	TRBJ1-2	TGTGCCAGCCTCCGGGGACAGGGGGACTACACCTTC	CASLRGQGDYTF
NA	NA	TRBV19	TRBJ1-4	TGTGCCAGTAGTATCAACGCGGTTGAAAAACTGTTTTTT	CASSINAVEKLFF
NA	NA	TRBV29-1	TRBJ1-1	TGCAGCGCGGACGGGGGAATGAACACTGAAGCTTTCTTT	CSADGGMNTEAFF
NA	NA	TRBV4-2	TRBJ2-5	TGTGCCAGCAGCCAAGATTCGGAGTCTCAAGAGACCCAGTACTTC	CASSQDSESQETQYF
NA	NA	TRBV10-3	TRBJ2-6	TGTGCCATCAGGTACAGGGAAAGCAGCGTCCTGACTTTC	CAIRYRESSVLTF
TRBD2	NA	TRBV7-9	TRBJ2-1	TGTGCCAGCAGGGTGGGACTAGCGGAATCTCTGCGGGATGAGCAGTTCTTC	CASRVGLAESLRDEQFF
TRBD1	once	TRBV19	TRBJ2-3	TGTGCCTCCACCGAGGGGGCCGCGAACACAGATACGCAGTATTTT	CASTEGAANTDTQYF
NA	NA	TRBV5-1	TRBJ1-1	TGCGCCAGCAGCTTTAAAGGGGACACTGAAGCTTTCTTT	CASSFKGDTEAFF
TRBD1	NA	TRBV6-5	TRBJ1-5	TGTGCCAGCAGTCCAGACAGGGGCGCTAGCCAGCCCCAGCATTTT	CASSPDRGASQPQHF
TRBD2	once	TRBV5-4	TRBJ2-7	TGTGCCAGCAGCTTGGCTGGCGGGAGACGTTACGAGCAGTACTTC	CASSLAGGRRYEQYF
NA	NA	TRBV12-3/TRBV12-4	TRBJ2-5	TGTGCCAGCAGTTTGACAGAGCAAGAGACCCAGTACTTC	CASSLTEQETQYF
NA	NA	TRBV19	TRBJ1-4	TGTGCCAGTAGCCCAGACACCCCACGGGGGAGAGACGAAAAACTGTTTTTT	CASSPDTPRGRDEKLFF